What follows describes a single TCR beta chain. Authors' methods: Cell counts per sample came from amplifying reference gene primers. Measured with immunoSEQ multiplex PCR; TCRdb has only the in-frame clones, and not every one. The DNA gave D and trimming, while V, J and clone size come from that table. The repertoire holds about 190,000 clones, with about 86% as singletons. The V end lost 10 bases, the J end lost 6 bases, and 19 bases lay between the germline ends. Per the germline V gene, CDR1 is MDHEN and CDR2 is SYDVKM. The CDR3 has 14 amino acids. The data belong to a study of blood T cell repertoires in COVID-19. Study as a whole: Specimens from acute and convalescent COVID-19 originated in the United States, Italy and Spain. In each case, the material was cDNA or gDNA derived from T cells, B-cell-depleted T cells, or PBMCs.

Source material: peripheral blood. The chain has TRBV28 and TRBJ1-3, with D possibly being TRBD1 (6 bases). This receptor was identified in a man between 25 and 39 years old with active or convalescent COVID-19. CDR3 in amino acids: CATWGHDGVNTIYF. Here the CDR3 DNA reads TGTGCCACCTGGGGGCATGACGGGGTAAACACCATATATTTT. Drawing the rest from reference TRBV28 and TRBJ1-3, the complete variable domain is DVKVTQSSRYLVKRTGEKVFLECVQDMDHENMFWYRQDPGLGLRLIYFSYDVKMKEKGDIPEGYSVSREKKERFSLILESASTNQTSMYLCATWGHDGVNTIYFGEGSWLTVV.